What follows are 21 T cell receptor beta chains derived from one specimen sequenced in a study of blood T cells in healthy people across ages. The use of a sample-barcoded 5' primer and a J-beta primer mix characterized a second PCR of about 7 to 12 cycles. One entry per CDR3 protein results from TCRdb running MiXCR on the 5' RACE reads. The sample lists more than 1,400,000 distinct CDR3 sequences; 42% were seen once. The material sequenced was blood. All receptors derive from a woman younger than 30 in good health.

The genes are TRBV7-7 and TRBJ2-1; 14 positions agree with TRBD2. Trimming took 5 bases from V and 8 from J; bases not matched to a gene: 8. The CDR3 has 16 residues. Germline assignment: CDR1 SSHAT and CDR2 FNYEAQ (reference sequence). The CDR3 spells CASSASGTSGSHEQFF. The CDR3 coding sequence is TGTGCCAGCAGCGCCTCCGGGACTAGCGGGAGTCATGAGCAGTTCTTC.

The gene calls are TRBV20-1 and TRBJ1-5; D might be TRBD1 (6 bases). V lost 6 bases to trimming and J lost 5 bases, with 11 bases between them. The germline CDR1 and CDR2 sequences are DFQATT and SNEGSKA (reference sequence). CDR3 length equals 12 residues. The CDR3 bases are TGCAGTGCCCACCGGACAGATCAGCCCCAGCATTTT. This translates into CSAHRTDQPQHF.

This chain joins TRBV9 and TRBJ2-3; the D gene is possibly TRBD2 (5 bases). The CDR3 totals 13 residues. Germline V gives CDR1 SGDLS, CDR2 YYNGEE. The ends were cut back, 0 bases at V and 5 bases at J, with 7 bases in the middle. The CDR3 DNA reads TGTGCCAGCAGCGTAGCGGGGAGAGATACGCAGTATTTT. Its translation is CASSVAGRDTQYF. The full variable domain, with the rest looked up from reference TRBV9 and TRBJ2-3, is DSGVTQTPKHLITATGQRVTLRCSPRSGDLSVYWYQQSLDQGLQFLIQYYNGEERAKGNILERFSAQQFPDLHSELNLSSLELGDSALYFCASSVAGRDTQYFGPGTRLTVL.

This clonotype showed up just a few times. This chain links TRBV5-4 with TRBJ1-2; no clear D gene. This CDR3 has 13 amino acids. V was cut by 0 bases and J by 7 bases, with 10 bases left in between. The germline V gene encodes CDR1 SGHNT and CDR2 YYREEE (reference sequence). As DNA, the CDR3 is TGTGCCAGCAGCTTGGGGCTGGAGTCTGGCTACACCTTC. Its translation: CASSLGLESGYTF.

Ten or more counts support this clonotype. DNA of the CDR3: TGTGCCAGTGAGAGAACGGGGGGCTACACCTTC. Protein: CASERTGGYTF. This rearrangement joins TRBV9 to TRBJ1-2, with D unresolved. This CDR3 has 11 residues. V dropped 8 bases and J dropped 8 bases, with 13 bases sitting between them. Per the germline V gene, CDR1 is SGDLS and CDR2 is YYNGEE.

In its sample, this clonotype was seen many times. The rearrangement links TRBV5-6 to TRBJ2-1, with 9 nucleotides matching TRBD1. V was pared by 4 bases and J by 3 bases, with 5 bases of the junction left unmatched. CDR1 SGHDT and CDR2 YYEEEE come from the germline V gene. This CDR3 is built from 15 residues. CDR3 coding DNA: TGTGCCAGCAGCCAGGGACAGGGAGGCTACAATGAGCAGTTCTTC. It specifies CASSQGQGGYNEQFF.

A word on this clonotype: The conserved final phenylalanine or tryptophan is absent from the CDR3, which likely points to a read error. This sequence joins TRBV12-3 or TRBV12-4 and TRBJ2-4; no clear D. Trimming removed 4 bases from V and 1 base from J, with 14 bases in between. This CDR3 has 16 amino acids. CDR3 sequence: CASSSQRPGAKNIQYL. For the CDR3, the DNA is TGTGCCAGCAGTTCACAACGCCCCGGGGCCAAAAACATTCAGTACTTA.

The rearrangement links TRBV5-1 to TRBJ2-7, with D unclear. V gave up 0 bases and J gave up 0 bases, with 7 bases separating them. The germline gives CDR1 SGHRS, CDR2 YFSETQ. The CDR3 is 14 amino acids. The CDR3 spells CASSLEPVSYEQYF. The CDR3 DNA is TGCGCCAGCAGCTTGGAGCCGGTCTCCTACGAGCAGTACTTC.

The chain carries TRBV6-4 and TRBJ2-7; 11 nucleotides match TRBD2. The CDR3 length is 14 residues. Germline loops: CDR1 MRHNA, CDR2 SNTAGT. The V gene end was trimmed by 4 bases and the J gene end by 7 bases; junction bases not matched to a gene: 6. The CDR3 DNA sequence: TGTGCCAGCAGTGGGACTAGCGGGTTGGGGGAGCAGTACTTC. The encoded protein is CASSGTSGLGEQYF.

The chain couples TRBV12-3 or TRBV12-4 to TRBJ2-7; D not certain. The CDR3 is made up of 15 amino acids. V lost 5 bases and J lost 2, with 16 bases in between. CDR3 region: CASSPNPVPTYEQYF. CDR3 DNA sequence: TGTGCCAGCAGTCCCAATCCCGTCCCCACCTACGAGCAGTACTTC.

This clonotype was recorded a few times. This sequence joins TRBV18 and TRBJ2-7, with D maybe TRBD1 (5 bases). The germline V gene encodes CDR1 KGHSH and CDR2 LQKENI. The germline V and J ends were trimmed by 10 bases and 5 bases, with 12 bases remaining between them. CDR3 length: 11 amino acids. The CDR3 loop is CATSFRDEQYF. In DNA form, the CDR3 reads TGTGCCACCTCGTTCAGGGACGAGCAGTACTTC.

This clonotype was detected only a few times. V is TRBV20-1 and J is TRBJ2-3; 14 bases fit TRBD2. V was clipped by 3 bases and J by 4 bases; unmatched bases: 9. CDR1 DFQATT and CDR2 SNEGSKA come from the germline V gene (reference sequence). This CDR3 spans 17 amino acids. The CDR3 coding sequence is TGCAGTGCTAGCGCCGGGACTAGCGGGAGCTCCTCAGATACGCAGTATTTT. Residues: CSASAGTSGSSSDTQYF.

The CDR3 nucleotides read TGTGCCATCAGTGAGGGACTAGCGATCTACAATGAGCAGTTCTTC. Translating it yields CAISEGLAIYNEQFF. The J gene is TRBJ2-1, the V gene TRBV10-3; TRBD2 matches at 9 bases. From germline, CDR1 is ENHRY and CDR2 SYGVKD. V was clipped by 2 bases and J by 3 bases; unmatched bases: 2. The CDR3 contains 15 residues.

V is TRBV2 and J is TRBJ2-3, with D perhaps TRBD1 (6 bases). Trimming removed 4 bases from V and 2 bases from J, with 16 bases in between. The CDR3 has 16 amino acids. CDR1 is SNHLY and CDR2 is FYNNEI in the germline V gene. This chain's CDR3 is CASSAGGGPDTDTQYF. The CDR3 bases are TGTGCCAGCAGTGCAGGTGGGGGCCCAGACACAGATACGCAGTATTTT.

The genes are TRBV7-9 and TRBJ1-5; D unclear. The germline V gene has CDR1 SEHNR and CDR2 FQNEAQ (reference sequence). This CDR3 has 14 residues. V was shortened by 1 base and J by 9 bases, with 13 bases between the two germline ends. The CDR3, as DNA: TGTGCCAGCAGCTTAGAGACCGGAATAGGGCCCCAGCATTTT. Encoded protein: CASSLETGIGPQHF.

This clonotype has more than one count but fewer than ten. The J gene is TRBJ2-7, the V gene TRBV6-5; D gene ambiguous. Germline V gives CDR1 MNHEY, CDR2 SVGAGI. The CDR3 contains 12 residues. Trimming stripped 6 bases from V and 4 bases from J, with 10 bases between. The CDR3 here is CASRTPGYEQYF. The DNA of the CDR3 is TGTGCCAGCAGGACCCCTGGTTACGAGCAGTACTTC.

This chain connects TRBV27 to TRBJ2-6, with D perhaps being TRBD1 or TRBD2 (5 bases each). The germline V and J ends were trimmed by 6 bases and 2 bases, with 17 bases remaining between them. The length of the CDR3 is 17 residues. Germline values: CDR1 MNHEY, CDR2 SMNVEV (reference sequence). This CDR3 reads CASSLGVPGTGANVLTF. The CDR3 DNA is TGTGCCAGCAGCTTAGGGGTCCCGGGGACTGGGGCCAACGTCCTGACTTTC.

This rearrangement joins TRBV9 to TRBJ1-2; 11 bases line up with TRBD1. The CDR3 has 17 residues. Germline assignment: CDR1 SGDLS and CDR2 YYNGEE. Trimming cost V 3 bases and J 2 bases; bases outside gene matches: 9. The CDR3 here is CASSAPRTGGENYGYTF. CDR3 sequence (DNA): TGTGCCAGCAGCGCCCCTAGGACAGGGGGCGAAAACTATGGCTACACCTTC.

V and J are TRBV3-1 and TRBJ2-2; the D gene could be TRBD1 or TRBD2 (5 bases each). The CDR3 length is 14 residues. With 3 bases removed from V and 5 bases from J, the gap between germline ends came to 10 bases. Germline loops: CDR1 LGHDT, CDR2 YNNKEL (reference sequence). This CDR3 is CASSHTRGTGELFF. CDR3 DNA: TGTGCCAGCAGCCATACTAGGGGAACCGGGGAGCTGTTTTTT. The full variable domain, in which reference TRBV3-1 and TRBJ2-2 provide the parts outside the CDR3, is DTAVSQTPKYLVTQMGNDKSIKCEQNLGHDTMYWYKQDSKKFLKIMFSYNNKELIINETVPNRFSPKSPDKAHLNLHINSLELGDSAVYFCASSHTRGTGELFFGEGSRLTVL.

This clonotype was seen a few times. This chain connects TRBV2 to TRBJ2-3; 11 positions match TRBD2. Germline CDR1 and CDR2: SNHLY and FYNNEI. Germline trimming cut 8 bases from V and 4 bases from J; bases unmatched to any gene: 8. This CDR3 region has 15 residues. As DNA, the CDR3 is TGTGCCAGCGGATCTACTAGCGGGAGTGCAGATACGCAGTATTTT. Translation gives CASGSTSGSADTQYF.

A few counts support this clonotype. The J gene is TRBJ2-3, the V gene TRBV12-3 or TRBV12-4; D may be TRBD1 (7 bases). Trimming cost V 4 bases and J 3 bases, with 14 bases left between them. The CDR3 runs to 15 residues. The chain's CDR3 is CASSWRDSKTDTQYF. As DNA, the CDR3 is TGTGCCAGCAGTTGGAGGGACAGTAAGACAGATACGCAGTATTTT.